The TCR beta chain described here comes from a study of control samples from healthy donors and cancer patients. Repertoires were generated with immunoSEQ multiplex PCR, while TCRdb's copy carries only in-frame clones and drops some. The table lists roughly 94,000 clones, 70% to 85% of them singletons. Germline assignment: CDR1 LNHDA and CDR2 SQIVND (reference sequence). The V segment lost 8 bases and the J segment 3 bases; nucleotides outside the gene matches: 5. This CDR3 has 14 amino acids. The clonotype originates from a man between 65 and 85 years old with lung cancer. This chain connects TRBV19 to TRBJ2-2, with 8 bases lining up with TRBD2. Sequenced: PBMCs. The CDR3 protein is CASEPGGYTGELFF. The CDR3 bases are TGTGCCAGTGAACCGGGGGGGTACACCGGGGAGCTGTTTTTT.